A selection of T cell receptor beta chains follows, all from one sample in a study of shared clonotypes between healthy human individuals. TCRdb's copy holds only in-frame clones and misses some; the assay was immunoSEQ multiplex PCR. The sample consists of about 1.1 million clones, 60% to 85% of them appearing once. Sequenced material: memory CD4+ T cells from PBMCs. The source is a young man in good health. Some clones in this sample may be carry-over from other donors' samples. The CDR3 runs from the conserved cysteine through the conserved F or W. The D gene is left open where the match is weak. A row's size may be missing; if present it is once, few, many or a size class.

many	.	TRBV5-6	TRBJ1-4	TGTGCCAGCAGACGTACAGAGGATCGTGAAAAACTGTTTTTT	CASRRTEDREKLFF
.	TRBD1	TRBV5-6	TRBJ2-2	TGTGCCAGCTCCCGACAGGGTCAAAGCACCGGGGAGCTGTTTTTT	CASSRQGQSTGELFF
.	.	TRBV5-1	TRBJ2-2	TGCGCCAGCACCCCGGGACCCCGCAACACCGGGGAGCTGTTTTTT	CASTPGPRNTGELFF
.	.	TRBV4-1	TRBJ2-1	TGCGCCAGCAGCCAAGTGGGGGGCCTGACCTACAATGAGCAGTTCTTC	CASSQVGGLTYNEQFF
.	.	TRBV5-1	TRBJ1-2	TGCGCCAGCAGCTTGCTTGGGCAGGGAGACTATGGCTACACCTTC	CASSLLGQGDYGYTF
.	TRBD1	TRBV28	TRBJ2-2	TGTGCCAGCAGTACACTCCTTCAATGGGGACAGGCGAGCACCGGGGAGCTGTTTTTT	CASSTLLQWGQASTGELFF
.	TRBD1	TRBV28	TRBJ1-2	TGTGCCAGCGGAGACAGGGGCTATGGCTACACCTTC	CASGDRGYGYTF
.	.	TRBV6-5	TRBJ1-2	TGTGCCAGCAGCCCCGCCTATGGCTACACCTTC	CASSPAYGYTF
few	.	TRBV5-1	TRBJ1-4	TGCGCCAGCAGCTGGGGAGGAGGGAATGAAAAACTGTTTTTT	CASSWGGGNEKLFF
.	.	TRBV7-8	TRBJ1-2	TGTGCCAGCAGCTTAGAAGGGGCGGGGGCGCCGAACTATGGCTACACCTTC	CASSLEGAGAPNYGYTF
.	.	TRBV28	TRBJ1-2	TGTGCCAGCAGTTTGGGCGGATCGAACTATGGCTACACCTTC	CASSLGGSNYGYTF
.	.	TRBV6-1	TRBJ2-7	TGTGCCAGCAGTTTGTCTCAGGCTGTATACGAGCAGTACTTC	CASSLSQAVYEQYF
once	TRBD2	TRBV5-1	TRBJ2-7	TGCGCCAGCAGCCTCGGACTAGTCGGCGAGCAGTACTTC	CASSLGLVGEQYF
.	TRBD2	TRBV19	TRBJ2-5	TGTGCCAGCTTTCGGACTAGGGTGGAGACCCAGTACTTC	CASFRTRVETQYF
.	TRBD2	TRBV6-5	TRBJ2-1	TGTGCCAGCAGAAAAGCGGGAGGGCCCTACAATGAGCAGTTCTTC	CASRKAGGPYNEQFF
few	.	TRBV28	TRBJ2-7	TGTGCCAGCAGTTTATTTGGGGCCTACGAGCAGTACTTC	CASSLFGAYEQYF
once	TRBD2	TRBV6-5	TRBJ2-1	TGTGCCAGCAGCCGCAGCGGGAGGGCCTCCAATGAGCAGTTCTTC	CASSRSGRASNEQFF
.	.	TRBV11-3	TRBJ2-1	TGTGCCAGCAGCTTAGGGAGACTCTCCGACAATGAGCAGTTCTTC	CASSLGRLSDNEQFF
.	.	TRBV5-1	TRBJ2-2	TGCGCCAGCAGCTTGGATAGAGCAACCACCGGGGAGCTGTTTTTT	CASSLDRATTGELFF
.	.	TRBV27	TRBJ1-5	TGTGCCACCCGTTCCCGGGCTGGAAGCAATCAGCCCCAGCATTTT	CATRSRAGSNQPQHF
.	.	TRBV7-2	TRBJ1-1	TGTGCCAGCAGCTGGAACAGGGTCATGAACACTGAAGCTTTCTTT	CASSWNRVMNTEAFF
.	.	TRBV19	TRBJ2-6	TGTGCCAGTGCGACGCGAACTTTCTCTGGGGCCAACGTCCTGACTTTC	CASATRTFSGANVLTF
.	.	TRBV28	TRBJ1-2	TGTGCCAGCAGTTTCGGACAGACAACCTATGGCTACACCTTC	CASSFGQTTYGYTF
.	.	TRBV9	TRBJ2-1	TGTGCCAGCAGCGTAGAGGGACGGGAGAGGGGGTACAATGAGCAGTTCTTC	CASSVEGRERGYNEQFF